Listed below are T cell receptor beta chains from one sample, sequenced in a study of T cell changes during pregnancy in multiple sclerosis. Sequencing used immunoSEQ multiplex PCR; TCRdb keeps in-frame clones, though not all of them. This sample has 57,000 or so clones, with about 90% found just once. The starting material was peripheral blood, obtained in the third trimester of pregnancy. Source of these receptors: a female donor in good health, enrolled as a control in a pregnancy study. Both conserved end residues are part of each CDR3. The D gene is left open where the match is weak. Part of the rows lack a size; the others show once, few, many or a class for expanded clones.

v_gene	d_gene	abundance	j_gene	CDR3aa	CDR3nt
TRBV2	TRBD2	-	TRBJ2-3	CASLGGRDTDTQYF	TGTGCCAGCTTAGGCGGGAGGGACACAGATACGCAGTATTTT
TRBV14	TRBD1	-	TRBJ1-4	CASSVDRATNEKLFF	TGTGCCAGCAGCGTGGACAGGGCCACTAATGAAAAACTGTTTTTT
TRBV19	TRBD1	few	TRBJ1-2	CASGDSVGYGYTF	TGTGCCAGTGGGGACAGCGTCGGTTATGGCTACACCTTC
TRBV19	-	-	TRBJ1-2	CASSIERQIYGYTF	TGTGCCAGTAGTATAGAGCGGCAGATCTATGGCTACACCTTC
TRBV6-1	-	-	TRBJ2-5	CASSEMIGGETQYF	TGTGCCAGCAGTGAAATGATAGGGGGAGAGACCCAGTACTTC
TRBV19	TRBD1	few	TRBJ1-2	CASSSTGGNYGYTF	TGTGCCAGTAGTTCCACAGGGGGTAACTATGGCTACACCTTC
TRBV14	TRBD1	-	TRBJ1-3	CASSHRQGAWSGNTIYF	TGTGCCAGCAGCCATCGTCAGGGGGCATGGTCTGGAAACACCATATATTTT
TRBV5-8	-	-	TRBJ1-2	CASSFEGLGYGYTF	TGTGCCAGCAGCTTTGAGGGTTTGGGCTATGGCTACACCTTC
TRBV6-5	-	-	TRBJ2-3	CASSSDRDTQYF	TGTGCCAGCAGTTCCGACAGAGATACGCAGTATTTT
TRBV30	-	-	TRBJ1-6	CAWSPPGLINSPLHF	TGTGCCTGGAGTCCCCCGGGACTGATTAATTCACCCCTCCACTTT
TRBV7-9	TRBD1	-	TRBJ1-3	CASGQGVSGNTIYF	TGTGCCAGCGGACAGGGGGTCTCTGGAAACACCATATATTTT
TRBV4-3	-	-	TRBJ1-1	CASSPIRFAEAFF	TGCGCCAGCAGCCCTATCAGGTTTGCTGAAGCTTTCTTT
TRBV10-2	-	-	TRBJ1-1	CASGDRNTEAFF	TGCGCCAGCGGAGACAGGAACACTGAAGCTTTCTTT
TRBV9	TRBD1	-	TRBJ2-2	CASSVEVDLQGVVGELFF	TGTGCCAGCAGCGTAGAGGTCGATCTCCAGGGGGTGGTCGGGGAGCTGTTTTTT
TRBV7-2	TRBD1	-	TRBJ2-3	CASSFQGGGSTDTQYF	TGTGCCAGCAGCTTCCAAGGGGGCGGGTCGACAGATACGCAGTATTTT
TRBV18	TRBD2	-	TRBJ2-1	CASSPPRTSGRHEQFF	TGTGCCAGCTCACCACCTCGGACTAGCGGGAGACATGAGCAGTTCTTC
TRBV4-1	TRBD1	-	TRBJ1-1	CASSRLRDREKAFF	TGCGCCAGCAGCCGCCTCCGGGACAGGGAGAAAGCTTTCTTT
TRBV5-1	TRBD1	-	TRBJ1-3	CASSLGQGANTIYF	TGCGCCAGCAGCCTAGGACAGGGAGCAAACACCATATATTTT
TRBV7-2	-	-	TRBJ2-3	CASSLDGSGTTDTQYF	TGTGCCAGCAGCTTAGATGGTAGCGGTACCACAGATACGCAGTATTTT
TRBV19	-	-	TRBJ1-1	CASTPVGDLGTEAFF	TGTGCCAGTACCCCCGTAGGAGATCTTGGCACTGAAGCTTTCTTT
TRBV10-2	-	-	TRBJ1-2	CASSVSQLYGYTF	TGCGCCAGCAGTGTGTCACAGCTCTATGGCTACACCTTC
TRBV7-9	TRBD2	once	TRBJ2-7	CASSLAAGGEQYF	TGTGCCAGCAGCTTAGCGGCGGGAGGCGAGCAGTACTTC
TRBV27	TRBD2	-	TRBJ2-3	CASSLIGSGGPTDTQYF	TGTGCCAGCAGTTTAATTGGTAGCGGGGGACCCACAGATACGCAGTATTTT
TRBV6-5	-	-	TRBJ2-7	CASTPNPPPYEQYF	TGTGCCAGCACCCCAAATCCCCCCCCCTACGAGCAGTACTTC
TRBV7-9	TRBD2	-	TRBJ2-1	CASSLGGGGNEQFF	TGTGCCAGCAGCTTAGGCGGGGGGGGTAATGAGCAGTTCTTC
TRBV2	-	-	TRBJ1-5	CASSTTGTVYSNQPQHF	TGTGCCAGCAGCACGACAGGCACCGTATATAGCAATCAGCCCCAGCATTTT
TRBV6-5	-	-	TRBJ1-2	CASSYPAGEGYGYTF	TGTGCCAGCAGTTACCCCGCCGGGGAAGGGTATGGCTACACCTTC
TRBV6-5	-	once	TRBJ2-5	CASRLQVLGTQYF	TGTGCCAGCAGATTACAGGTTCTCGGGACCCAGTACTTC
TRBV6-1	-	-	TRBJ1-2	CASRTGLNYGYTF	TGTGCCAGCAGAACAGGGCTTAACTATGGCTACACCTTC
TRBV9	-	-	TRBJ2-2	CASSVGSNRGTGELFF	TGTGCCAGCAGCGTAGGTAGCAACCGGGGCACCGGGGAGCTGTTTTTT
TRBV5-4	-	-	TRBJ1-2	CASSLVTGLNYGYTF	TGTGCCAGCAGCTTGGTCACAGGGTTAAACTATGGCTACACCTTC
TRBV6-1	TRBD1	-	TRBJ1-6	CASSDSGGLNSPLHF	TGTGCCAGCAGTGATTCAGGGGGCCTTAATTCACCCCTCCACTTT
TRBV12-5	-	-	TRBJ2-7	CASGLDSYEQYF	TGTGCTAGTGGTTTGGACAGCTACGAGCAGTACTTC
TRBV7-7	-	-	TRBJ2-2	CASSPGVINTGELFF	TGTGCTAGCAGCCCGGGGGTAATCAACACCGGGGAGCTGTTTTTT
TRBV7-9	TRBD1	-	TRBJ2-5	CASSVRRGTAQETQYF	TGTGCCAGCAGCGTCCGTAGGGGGACAGCGCAAGAGACCCAGTACTTC
TRBV4-1	-	-	TRBJ2-7	CASSQERQGHYEQYF	TGCGCCAGCAGCCAAGAGCGGCAGGGCCACTACGAGCAGTACTTC
TRBV28	-	-	TRBJ2-5	CASSPGLFGETQYF	TGTGCCAGCAGTCCAGGATTATTCGGAGAGACCCAGTACTTC
TRBV5-4	-	-	TRBJ1-1	CASSLPFSTGRNTEAFF	TGTGCCAGCAGCCTCCCCTTTTCCACAGGGCGGAACACTGAAGCTTTCTTT
TRBV7-2	-	once	TRBJ2-3	CASSLRRGTDTQYF	TGTGCCAGCAGCTTGCGCCGGGGCACAGATACGCAGTATTTT
TRBV5-1	-	-	TRBJ2-7	CASSLSFGQSSYEQYF	TGCGCCAGCAGTCTCTCTTTCGGTCAAAGCTCCTACGAGCAGTACTTC
TRBV18	-	-	TRBJ2-1	CASFSIRGNEQFF	TGTGCCAGCTTTAGTATCAGGGGCAATGAGCAGTTCTTC
TRBV27	-	-	TRBJ2-1	CASSLGQPPFIF	TGTGCCAGCAGTCTAGGACAGCCCCCTTTTATCTTC
TRBV5-1	-	-	TRBJ2-1	CASSLGERAYNEQFF	TGCGCCAGCAGCTTGGGGGAGAGAGCATACAATGAGCAGTTCTTC
TRBV7-9	-	-	TRBJ2-7	CASSLDAGYYYEQYF	TGTGCCAGCAGCTTAGACGCAGGTTATTACTACGAGCAGTACTTC
TRBV15	-	-	TRBJ1-1	CATSTPPGSRTEAFF	TGTGCCACCAGCACCCCTCCGGGGTCAAGGACTGAAGCTTTCTTT
TRBV30	-	-	TRBJ1-2	CAWHKPGGNGYTF	TGTGCCTGGCACAAACCTGGGGGCAATGGCTACACCTTC
TRBV5-1	TRBD1	-	TRBJ1-1	CASFDRDTTEAFF	TGCGCCAGTTTCGACAGGGACACCACTGAAGCTTTCTTT
TRBV15	-	-	TRBJ2-1	CATSRDRAGPYNEQFF	TGTGCCACCAGCAGAGATCGGGCAGGGCCCTACAATGAGCAGTTCTTC
TRBV18	-	-	TRBJ1-1	CASSPEDRAGWDTEAFF	TGTGCCAGCTCACCCGAGGATAGGGCAGGGTGGGACACTGAAGCTTTCTTT
TRBV4-3	-	-	TRBJ1-2	CASSQAPVAGQGGYTF	TGCGCCAGCAGCCAGGCCCCCGTCGCAGGCCAAGGAGGCTACACCTTC
TRBV6-1	-	-	TRBJ2-2	CATQGGQSNTGELFF	TGTGCCACCCAGGGGGGCCAATCGAACACCGGGGAGCTGTTTTTT